This TCR beta chain appears in the sequencing data of a study of T-cell reconstitution after alpha-beta-depleted transplantation in children. Germline values: CDR1 MNHEY, CDR2 SMNVEV (reference sequence). With 3 bases removed from V and 7 bases from J, the gap between germline ends came to 15 bases. CDR3 size: 14 residues. Whole-study results and caveats: T-cell counts and diversity at one year post-transplant came mainly from newly produced T cells. Recipient T cells and thymic progenitors that survived were the source of the high TCRbeta diversity seen at day 60 in some patients. Reportedly, only several hundred clones from non-depleted graft cells drove alpha-beta T-cell counts at about two months.

Regarding this clonotype: Its antigen is as yet unknown.

For TCRbeta, the library was prepared with unique molecular identifiers. Each CDR3 protein is one row after TCRdb ran MiXCR on the PCR reads. The profile shows about 200,000 distinct CDR3 sequences, about 15% of them singletons. The clonotype was recovered from a male patient aged 2-9 years who had a stem cell transplant for acute lymphoblastic leukemia, so the T cells may come from the graft donor. The sample in question was PBMCs, mostly from graft donor cells, obtained 360 days after TCRalphabeta/CD19-depleted stem cell transplant. The J gene is TRBJ2-5, the V gene TRBV27; TRBD1 might be the D (5 bases). The CDR3 nucleotides are TGTGCCAGCAGTTTGGTTAAGGGGCTGGTGACCCAGTACTTC. Translated, it gives CASSLVKGLVTQYF.